What follows are 20 T cell receptor beta chains derived from one specimen sequenced in a study of monozygotic twins with inflammatory bowel disease. Following a re-call of the 5' RACE reads, TCRdb has one entry per CDR3 protein and lacks DNA. The table gives approximately 160,000 distinct CDR3 sequences; the top ten clones make up roughly 7% of it. The specimen sequenced was blood. The receptor set was obtained from a human donor with ulcerative colitis or Crohn's disease, or a healthy co-twin of an affected twin (not recorded which).

This rearrangement joins TRBV19 to TRBJ1-1. The CDR3 runs to 12 residues. Germline lookup yields CDR1 LNHDA and CDR2 SQIVND (reference sequence). CDR3 sequence: CASRDPSAGAFF.

The rearrangement links TRBV6-1 to TRBJ1-5; TCRdb calls TRBD1, which cannot be checked without DNA. Germline V gives CDR1 MNHNS, CDR2 SASEGT. The CDR3 contains 15 residues. CDR3 in amino acids: CASSQREQGHQPQHF.

The chain joins TRBV5-1 to TRBJ1-3. The CDR3 is 16 residues long. Germline CDR1 reads SGHRS; CDR2 reads YFSETQ. CDR3 amino acids: CASRPGLSFSGNTIYF.

The chain combines TRBV5-4 with TRBJ1-1; checking the TCRdb D call of TRBD1 is not possible without DNA. The CDR3 has 13 residues. The germline V gene has CDR1 SGHNT and CDR2 YYREEE (reference sequence). CDR3 sequence reads: CASSLLGGHEAFF.

The rearrangement links TRBV5-1 to TRBJ1-2; absent DNA, TCRdb's TRBD1 call cannot be checked. This CDR3 is 14 amino acids long. Germline V lookup: CDR1 SGHRS, CDR2 YFSETQ. The CDR3 is CASSSTGVDYGYTF. Full variable domain (rest looked up from reference TRBV5-1 and TRBJ1-2): KAGVTQTPRYLIKTRGQQVTLSCSPISGHRSVSWYQQTPGQGLQFLFEYFSETQRNKGNFPGRFSGRQFSNSRSEMNVSTLELGDSALYLCASSSTGVDYGYTFGSGTRLTVV.

The chain's CDR3 is CASSSGKIGTAQRWGAFF. The chain combines TRBV7-2 with TRBJ1-1; TCRdb reports TRBD1, a call that lacks DNA to check it against. The V gene's germline CDR1 is SGHTA and CDR2 FQGNSA. The CDR3 spans 18 residues.

The chain carries TRBV5-1 and TRBJ1-2; without DNA, the TCRdb call of TRBD1 cannot be checked. The CDR3 is made up of 13 amino acids. CDR1 is SGHRS and CDR2 is YFSETQ in the germline V gene. CDR3 loop: CASSFGGYYGYTF. Based on the CDR3 plus reference TRBV5-1 and TRBJ1-2, the full variable domain is KAGVTQTPRYLIKTRGQQVTLSCSPISGHRSVSWYQQTPGQGLQFLFEYFSETQRNKGNFPGRFSGRQFSNSRSEMNVSTLELGDSALYLCASSFGGYYGYTFGSGTRLTVV.

The chain links TRBV25-1 to TRBJ2-7; TCRdb reports TRBD1, a call that lacks DNA to check it against. Germline CDR1 and CDR2: MGHDK and SYGVNS. The CDR3 runs to 15 residues. The CDR3 here is CASSAGQGKVYEQYF.

This CDR3 is CASSPRTEFYEQYF. The genes are TRBV5-1 and TRBJ2-7; checking the TCRdb D call of TRBD1 is not possible without DNA. This CDR3 spans 14 amino acids. Germline assignment: CDR1 SGHRS and CDR2 YFSETQ.

The V and J genes are TRBV20-1 and TRBJ2-3; the D call from TCRdb, TRBD2, cannot be confirmed without DNA. CDR1 is DFQATT, CDR2 SNEGSKA, per germline (reference sequence). This CDR3 spans 17 amino acids. Here the CDR3 reads CSAQTSGGFRLRDTQYF.

The chain is built from TRBV5-8 and TRBJ1-1; TCRdb's D gene call, TRBD1, goes unchecked for lack of DNA. This CDR3 spans 15 amino acids. Looked up from germline, CDR1 is SGHTS and CDR2 is YDEGEE. The CDR3 here is CASSSGQGMGTEAFF.

V and J are TRBV15 and TRBJ2-7. CDR1 LNHNV and CDR2 YYDKDF come from the germline V gene (reference sequence). CDR3 length equals 12 residues. CDR3 protein: CATSRGSYEQYF.

The J gene is TRBJ2-5, the V gene TRBV7-2; the D call of TRBD2 rests on TCRdb alone, since no DNA is present to check it. In germline, CDR1 is SGHTA, CDR2 FQGNSA. This CDR3 is built from 14 residues. The CDR3 sequence: CASSLDGSRETQYF.

The V call is TRBV12-3 or TRBV12-4, the J call TRBJ2-4; TCRdb picks TRBD1, but there is no DNA to check that call. The CDR3 loop spans 12 amino acids. CDR3 sequence: CASSSPGPIQYF.

The CDR3 reads CASSFGLTNTEAFF. This rearrangement joins TRBV28 to TRBJ1-1. The CDR3 covers 14 residues. CDR1 and CDR2 (germline): MDHEN, SYDVKM.

The J gene is TRBJ2-1, the V gene TRBV7-3; as DNA is missing, the TRBD2 call by TCRdb cannot be tested. This CDR3 spans 16 amino acids. Germline CDR1 SGHTA, CDR2 FQGTGA. The CDR3 here is CASSPNSGKRSNEQFF. The full variable domain, rest sourced from reference TRBV7-3 and TRBJ2-1, is GAGVSQTPSNKVTEKGKYVELRCDPISGHTALYWYRQSLGQGPEFLIYFQGTGAADDSGLPNDRFFAVRPEGSVSTLKIQRTERGDSAVYLCASSPNSGKRSNEQFFGPGTRLTVL.

J is TRBJ1-1 and V is TRBV5-1. This CDR3 has 12 amino acids. Germline loops: CDR1 SGHRS, CDR2 YFSETQ. The CDR3 protein is CASSLAVGEAFF.

The rearrangement joins TRBV27 to TRBJ1-2. There are 12 residues in the CDR3. Looked up from germline, CDR1 is MNHEY and CDR2 is SMNVEV (reference sequence). The CDR3 loop is CASGIGQYGYTF.

V gene TRBV5-1 combines with J gene TRBJ2-7; the D gene TCRdb calls, TRBD2, cannot be checked with no DNA. Germline lookup yields CDR1 SGHRS and CDR2 YFSETQ. The CDR3 extends over 17 amino acids. The CDR3 region is CASSLEWRAAMTYEQYF.

The chain uses TRBV2 and TRBJ1-6; TCRdb calls TRBD1, which cannot be checked without DNA. This CDR3 is 14 amino acids long. Germline CDR1 SNHLY, CDR2 FYNNEI. CDR3 residues: CASSDKQGRSPLHF.